The 10 T cell receptor beta chains below all came from one sample that was sequenced in a study of control samples from healthy donors and cancer patients (dated by TCRdb to 2018 to 2021). The library was obtained by the immunoSEQ multiplex PCR assay. This immuneACCESS table, as held by TCRdb, lists in-frame sequences with V and J called but not all clones. Of the missing ones, under half trace to an unresolved V gene in checked studies; the others have no known cause. The sample records tens of thousands of clones, 65% to 80% of which are singletons. The ten largest clones capture less than 25% of the sample. The sample taken for sequencing was PBMCs. The receptors come from a man aged 55 to 70 with head and neck cancer.

The chain joins TRBV28 to TRBJ2-5; D may be TRBD2 (6 bases). The CDR3 totals 14 residues. Trimming took 2 bases from V and 5 from J, leaving 12 bases between them. CDR1 is MDHEN and CDR2 is SYDVKM in the germline V gene. CDR3 amino acids: CASSLARDLETQYF. The CDR3 DNA reads TGTGCCAGCAGTTTAGCGCGGGATCTGGAGACCCAGTACTTC. Full variable domain (outside the CDR3, taken from reference TRBV28 and TRBJ2-5): DVKVTQSSRYLVKRTGEKVFLECVQDMDHENMFWYRQDPGLGLRLIYFSYDVKMKEKGDIPEGYSVSREKKERFSLILESASTNQTSMYLCASSLARDLETQYFGPGTRLLVL.

The chain employs TRBV2 and TRBJ1-3; D not certain. This CDR3 contains 14 residues. Trimming took off 4 bases at V and 0 bases at J, with 7 bases between the two ends. Germline V lookup: CDR1 SNHLY, CDR2 FYNNEI. CDR3: CASSVWSSGNTIYF. As DNA, the CDR3 is TGTGCCAGCAGTGTTTGGAGCTCTGGAAACACCATATATTTT.

The V and J genes are TRBV30 and TRBJ1-2; D not resolved. CDR1 and CDR2 from the germline V gene are GTSNPN and SVGIG (reference sequence). The CDR3 has 13 residues. CDR3 DNA: TGTGGGATGTACGAATTGAGAGACTATGGCTACACCTTC. Protein: CGMYELRDYGYTF. Looking up the rest from reference TRBV30 and TRBJ1-2 gives the full variable domain: SQTIHQWPATLVQPVGSPLSLECTVEGTSNPNLYWYRQAAGRGLQLLFYSVGIGQISSEVPQNLSASRPQDRQFILSSKKLLLSDSGFYLCGMYELRDYGYTFGSGTRLTVV.

CDR3 protein: CASSPRDRQQFF. CDR3 sequence (DNA): TGTGCCAGCAGTCCCCGGGACCGCCAGCAGTTCTTC. The chain recombines TRBV27 with TRBJ2-1; tentatively, D is TRBD1 or TRBD2 (5 bases each). This CDR3 contains 12 residues. Per germline, CDR1 MNHEY and CDR2 SMNVEV (reference sequence). V lost 5 bases and J lost 11, with 13 bases in between.

Here the CDR3 DNA reads TGTGCCAGCAGCTTGGGACAGCATAATTCACCCCTCCACTTT. Translated, it gives CASSLGQHNSPLHF. The chain has TRBV7-2 and TRBJ1-6, with 7 bases identical to TRBD1. This CDR3 spans 14 amino acids. Germline CDR1 and CDR2: SGHTA and FQGNSA. With 3 bases clipped from V and 5 bases from J, the junction kept 1 base outside the gene matches.

The CDR3 DNA reads as TGTGCCAGCAGCGCGAGCCCACAAGAGACCCAGTACTTC. Amino acid sequence: CASSASPQETQYF. This chain links TRBV9 with TRBJ2-5; D gene unclear. This CDR3 contains 13 residues. V shed 3 bases and J shed 2 bases, with 8 bases lying between them. Germline CDR1 is SGDLS and CDR2 is YYNGEE.

This chain connects TRBV6-5 to TRBJ2-4; 11 positions agree with TRBD2. J was trimmed by 7 bases and V by 8 bases; bases with no gene match: 7. The CDR3 contains 14 residues. Germline CDR1 reads MNHEY; CDR2 reads SVGAGI. CDR3 region: CASLSGRAPNIQYF. The CDR3 DNA reads TGTGCCAGCCTTAGCGGGAGGGCTCCGAACATTCAGTACTTC.

The CDR3 loop is CASSRPQGRKHF. The DNA of the CDR3 is TGTGCCAGCTCACGGCCACAGGGGAGAAAACATTTT. The rearrangement links TRBV18 to TRBJ1-5, with 7 bases that match TRBD1. Germline trimming cut 4 bases from V and 16 bases from J; bases unmatched to any gene: 10. CDR1 and CDR2 from the germline V gene are KGHSH and LQKENI. This CDR3 has 12 amino acids.

The V call is TRBV30, the J call TRBJ2-4; 8 bases agree with TRBD1. Germline CDR1 reads GTSNPN; CDR2 reads SVGIG (reference sequence). This CDR3 contains 15 residues. V gave up 5 bases and J gave up 1 base; unmatched junction bases: 7. In nucleotides, the CDR3 is TGTGCCTGGTCCGGACAGGGATCGGCCAAAAACATTCAGTACTTC. It yields the protein CAWSGQGSAKNIQYF.

The V call is TRBV18, the J call TRBJ2-7; weak D call: TRBD2 (5 bases). The CDR3 covers 15 residues. With 6 bases removed from V and 0 bases from J, the gap between germline ends came to 15 bases. Germline V gene sequence: CDR1 KGHSH, CDR2 LQKENI. This chain's CDR3 is CASSTGADSSYEQYF. The CDR3 nucleotides read TGTGCCAGCTCCACCGGAGCGGATAGCTCCTACGAGCAGTACTTC. The whole variable domain, remainder taken from reference TRBV18 and TRBJ2-7, is NAGVMQNPRHLVRRRGQEARLRCSPMKGHSHVYWYRQLPEEGLKFMVYLQKENIIDESGMPKERFSAEFPKEGPSILRIQQVVRGDSAAYFCASSTGADSSYEQYFGPGTRLTVT.